This T cell receptor (beta chain) is from a study of long-term antiretroviral therapy in people with HIV. Runs used v3.0 of the immunoSEQ assay and were done at survey level. Clones were sequenced by immunoSEQ multiplex PCR, and TCRdb holds only the in-frame ones, with some missing. The data contain about 43,000 clones, approximately 86% of them singletons. Findings and limits, study-wide: Documentation of ART adherence, viral resistance or therapy changes was absent.

V dropped 2 bases and J dropped 3 bases, with 10 bases sitting between them. This CDR3 has 14 amino acids. Per the germline V gene, CDR1 is MNHEY and CDR2 is SVGAGI. Treatment for all HIV-infected participants took place in the United States. The samples comprised roughly 0.95-10 million cryopreserved PBMC ahead of DNA extraction. Comments on this clone: Its specificity is not known.

The TCR originated in a woman aged 45-65 years with HIV. The sequencing here drew on unsorted PBMCs, taken 0.1 years before starting antiretroviral therapy. The chain recombines TRBV6-5 with TRBJ1-1; no definite D call. CDR3 nucleotides: TGTGCCAGCAGTTACAGTTCGCGCCACACTGAAGCTTTCTTT. Protein sequence: CASSYSSRHTEAFF.